The 16 T cell receptor beta chains below were found in one sample sequenced in a study of shared clonotypes between healthy human individuals. The repertoire was sequenced with immunoSEQ multiplex PCR; TCRdb's copy has only in-frame clones and lacks some. The sample has about 1.9 million clones, about 94% seen once. Naive CD8 cells lacked CD45RO and underwent positive selection for CCR7, leaving out terminally differentiated effector memory CD45RA+ cells. The sequencing input was naive CD8+ T cells from PBMCs. The receptor source for this set is a man aged 18 to 29 in good health. Some clones in this sample may be carry-over from other donors' samples.

This chain connects TRBV7-9 to TRBJ2-1; 8 nucleotides line up with TRBD2. The V segment lost 5 bases and the J segment 5 bases; nucleotides outside the gene matches: 14. Germline values: CDR1 SEHNR, CDR2 FQNEAQ (reference sequence). The CDR3 sequence is 17 residues long. The CDR3 sequence is CASSPKTPGTSNNEQFF. The CDR3 DNA is TGTGCCAGCAGCCCGAAAACACCCGGGACTAGTAACAATGAGCAGTTCTTC.

V usage is TRBV7-5 and J usage is TRBJ2-2; the D call of TRBD2 is as the table states it, not checked on the DNA. TRBV7-5 corresponds to a pseudogene. The CDR3 consists of 16 residues. CDR3 bases: TGTGCCAGAAGACACGGACGGGGAAATTGGGTCGGGGAGCTGTTTTTT. The encoded protein is CARRHGRGNWVGELFF.

This sequence joins TRBV2 and TRBJ2-1, with D maybe TRBD2 (5 bases). Looked up from germline, CDR1 is SNHLY and CDR2 is FYNNEI. The ends were cut back, 7 bases at V and 0 bases at J, with 16 bases in the middle. The CDR3 has 16 residues. The CDR3 is CASNEGPWSSYNEQFF. In nucleotides, the CDR3 is TGTGCCAGCAACGAGGGCCCCTGGAGCTCCTACAATGAGCAGTTCTTC. The whole variable domain, remainder taken from reference TRBV2 and TRBJ2-1, is EPEVTQTPSHQVTQMGQEVILRCVPISNHLYFYWYRQILGQKVEFLVSFYNNEISEKSEIFDDQFSVERPDGSNFTLKIRSTKLEDSAMYFCASNEGPWSSYNEQFFGPGTRLTVL.

The rearrangement uses TRBV15 and TRBJ1-5, with D tentatively TRBD1 (5 bases). The CDR3 covers 17 residues. Trimming pared 0 bases from V and 4 bases from J, leaving 16 bases between. CDR1 and CDR2 from the germline V gene are LNHNV and YYDKDF (reference sequence). Here the CDR3 reads CATSRDRLGTENQPQHF. The DNA for the CDR3 is TGTGCCACCAGCAGAGATCGGCTCGGGACCGAAAATCAGCCCCAGCATTTT.

The chain joins TRBV7-3 to TRBJ2-5; TRBD1 aligns across 9 bases. Germline assignment: CDR1 SGHTA and CDR2 FQGTGA. With V trimmed by 5 bases and J by 5 bases, 6 bases remained unmatched. This CDR3 region has 14 residues. The CDR3 region has the DNA TGTGCCAGCAGCACTACAGGGGGCGGCGAGACCCAGTACTTC. As protein: CASSTTGGGETQYF.

This clone was recorded only once. The rearrangement uses TRBV30 and TRBJ1-2; D not certain. The CDR3 has 12 residues. Per germline, CDR1 GTSNPN and CDR2 SVGIG (reference sequence). Trimming took 4 bases from V and 8 from J, leaving 14 bases between them. CDR3 DNA sequence: TGTGCCTGGATCACAGACACGCAGGGCTACACCTTC. Translating it yields CAWITDTQGYTF.

Details on this clone: Other DNA sequences in this sample translate to the same CDR3. The chain is built from TRBV27 and TRBJ1-2, with TRBD1 matching 11 bases. Unmatched junction bases numbered 5, after V lost 5 bases and J lost 3 bases. Germline assignment: CDR1 MNHEY and CDR2 SMNVEV (reference sequence). The CDR3 sequence is 15 residues long. Here the CDR3 DNA reads TGTGCCAGCAGTCCGGGGACAGGGGGGTACTATGGCTACACCTTC. It encodes CASSPGTGGYYGYTF.

The V call is TRBV11-3, the J call TRBJ2-1; the match to TRBD2 covers 12 bases. CDR1 and CDR2 (germline): SGHNT, YENEEA. The CDR3 is 17 amino acids. Trimming removed 5 bases from V and 7 bases from J; junction bases left unmatched: 12. The CDR3 is CASSTRTSGEVRNEQFF. The DNA of the CDR3 is TGTGCCAGCAGCACCCGGACTAGCGGGGAGGTTAGAAATGAGCAGTTCTTC.

The rearrangement joins TRBV9 to TRBJ1-2, with D possibly being TRBD1 (5 bases). Trimming took 4 bases from V and 8 from J, leaving 15 bases between them. CDR1 is SGDLS, CDR2 YYNGEE, per germline. The CDR3 has 13 residues. The chain's CDR3 is CASSPGGDGGYTF. The CDR3 bases are TGTGCCAGCAGCCCGGGGGGAGATGGCGGCTACACCTTC.

The chain combines TRBV4-3 with TRBJ2-7, with D perhaps being TRBD1 or TRBD2 (5 bases each). From germline, CDR1 is LGHNA and CDR2 YSLEER. Trimming took 0 bases from V and 7 from J, leaving 16 bases between them. The CDR3 has 15 amino acids. The CDR3 region has the DNA TGCGCCAGCAGCCAAGATCGGGGCAGGGTATGGGAGCAGTACTTC. Protein product: CASSQDRGRVWEQYF.

This CDR3 reads CASTNGGQGASGELFF. In DNA, the CDR3 is TGTGCCAGCACCAACGGGGGACAGGGGGCTTCCGGGGAGCTGTTTTTT. The chain carries TRBV7-9 and TRBJ2-2, with 12 bases matching TRBD1. The V gene end was trimmed by 7 bases and the J gene end by 6 bases; junction bases not matched to a gene: 9. The CDR3 is made up of 16 amino acids. Germline CDR1 is SEHNR and CDR2 is FQNEAQ (reference sequence).

V gene TRBV7-9 combines with J gene TRBJ1-2; D not certain. Trimming shortened V by 8 bases and J by 3 bases, and 19 bases separated the two germline ends. The germline gives CDR1 SEHNR, CDR2 FQNEAQ (reference sequence). The CDR3 covers 15 residues. DNA of the CDR3: TGTGCCAGCGCCTCGGGAGGGAATAAATACTATGGCTACACCTTC. Its translation: CASASGGNKYYGYTF.

The chain combines TRBV25-1 with TRBJ2-7; 7 nucleotides line up with TRBD2. In germline, CDR1 is MGHDK, CDR2 SYGVNS. The V segment lost 4 bases and the J segment 4 bases; nucleotides outside the gene matches: 16. This CDR3 region has 17 residues. As DNA, the CDR3 is TGTGCCAGCAGTGCAACGACCCTAGCGGAGACGCGATACGAGCAGTACTTC. Encoded protein: CASSATTLAETRYEQYF.

This rearrangement joins TRBV27 to TRBJ2-1; 8 bases fit TRBD1. CDR3 length: 14 amino acids. Germline V gives CDR1 MNHEY, CDR2 SMNVEV (reference sequence). V was clipped by 3 bases and J by 8 bases; unmatched bases: 6. CDR3 sequence: CASSFRTGSHEQFF. The CDR3 DNA follows: TGTGCCAGCAGTTTTCGGACAGGGTCCCATGAGCAGTTCTTC.

On this clone itself: Other nucleotide sequences in the sample specify the same CDR3. The rearrangement uses TRBV27 and TRBJ2-7; D is unclear. V was pared by 0 bases and J by 5 bases, with 8 bases between. The V gene's germline CDR1 is MNHEY and CDR2 SMNVEV (reference sequence). The CDR3 runs 13 residues. The CDR3 DNA is TGTGCCAGCAGTTTATCCCTGCGCGACGAGCAGTACTTC. Its translation: CASSLSLRDEQYF.

The chain is built from TRBV6-5 and TRBJ2-5, with TRBD2 matching over 14 bases. This CDR3 contains 14 residues. The trim removed 7 bases at V and 8 bases at J, leaving 6 bases unmatched. Germline CDR1 is MNHEY and CDR2 is SVGAGI. In nucleotides, the CDR3 is TGTGCCAGCAAGGGACTAGCGGGAGTCGGCACCCAGTACTTC. This sequence encodes CASKGLAGVGTQYF.